Included here is one TCR beta chain sequence, with context. The antigen remains unidentified. Relative to the germline gene, one junction end is altered; a read error may explain this. These data belong to a study of glioma-infiltrating T cells. Using RNA template, CDR3s of TCR alpha and beta were amplified with iRepertoire arm-PCR. Input was about 85-450 ng of tissue mRNA or PBMC total RNA. One entry per CDR3 protein results from TCRdb running MiXCR on the multiplex PCR reads. This table holds 90,000 to 100,000 distinct CDR3 sequences, about 37% found once. Overall study results and limits: Gliomas, especially low-grade, showed above-expected tissue-blood divergence; non-neoplastic patients showed below.

CDR1 LNHDA and CDR2 SQIVND come from the germline V gene (reference sequence). There are 14 residues in the CDR3. This receptor was taken from a human donor with low-grade glioma or glioblastoma, undergoing nonglioma brain surgery, or in good health (not recorded which). The chain has TRBV19 and TRBJ1-2; D gene unclear. Material: glioma tissue, nonneoplastic brain tissue, or PBMCs (not recorded which). The CDR3 protein is CASSIGRESYCYTF. CDR3 nucleotide sequence: TGTGCCAGTAGTATCGGACGGGAGAGCTATTGCTACACCTTC.